The next 26 T cell receptor beta chains were all read from a single sample in a study of blood T cell repertoires in COVID-19. Here immunoSEQ multiplex PCR was the method, and the copy in TCRdb shows in-frame clones only, minus some. The sample lists around 330,000 clones, approximately 88% seen once, with about 5.2% in the top ten. The sample comprised PBMCs or T cells enriched from blood (not recorded which). These receptors all stem from a man in his 60s who had recovered from COVID-19.

The rearrangement joins TRBV5-1 to TRBJ1-1; D is perhaps TRBD1 (6 bases). The CDR3 loop spans 17 amino acids. The ends were cut back, 0 bases at V and 1 base at J, with 16 bases in the middle. Germline V lookup: CDR1 SGHRS, CDR2 YFSETQ. The CDR3 protein is CASSLAVGRGKNTEAFF. CDR3 nucleotide sequence: TGCGCCAGCAGCTTGGCGGTGGGCAGGGGCAAGAACACTGAAGCTTTCTTT.

The chain links TRBV27 to TRBJ1-2; the match to TRBD1 covers 12 bases. The CDR3 totals 14 residues. Germline V lookup: CDR1 MNHEY, CDR2 SMNVEV (reference sequence). V lost 4 bases to trimming and J lost 7 bases; unmatched junction nucleotides: 4. DNA of the CDR3: TGTGCCAGCAGTTCCCGGGACAGGGGGCTTGGCTACACCTTC. Translating it yields CASSSRDRGLGYTF.

CDR3 sequence (DNA): TGTGCCAGCAGCTCACTTCCGGGGGGTACCACTGAAGCTTTCTTT. Its protein product is CASSSLPGGTTEAFF. This chain joins TRBV7-6 and TRBJ1-1; tentative D call: TRBD1 (5 bases). The CDR3 contains 15 residues. The germline gives CDR1 SGHVS, CDR2 FNYEAQ. V shed 4 bases and J shed 4 bases, with 16 bases lying between them.

This chain links TRBV19 with TRBJ1-4; 10 bases fit TRBD1. The CDR3 is made up of 15 amino acids. The germline V gene has CDR1 LNHDA and CDR2 SQIVND (reference sequence). J was trimmed by 3 bases and V by 6 bases; bases with no gene match: 4. The CDR3 here is CASRGQGLANEKLFF. DNA of the CDR3: TGTGCCAGTAGGGGACAGGGGTTGGCTAATGAAAAACTGTTTTTT.

There are a few counts of this clone. This chain links TRBV18 with TRBJ1-5; D is possibly TRBD1 (6 bases). The germline gives CDR1 KGHSH, CDR2 LQKENI. Trimming stripped 6 bases from V and 3 bases from J, with 15 bases between. The CDR3 is made up of 15 amino acids. The CDR3 DNA reads as TGTGCCAGCTCTTACAGACAGGCGGACAATCAGCCCCAGCATTTT. This sequence encodes CASSYRQADNQPQHF.

The V and J genes are TRBV5-1 and TRBJ2-3; no definite D call. The germline V and J ends were trimmed by 4 bases and 4 bases, with 13 bases remaining between them. Per germline, CDR1 SGHRS and CDR2 YFSETQ. This CDR3 has 14 amino acids. The DNA for the CDR3 is TGCGCCAGCAGCCCTAGGCCCGTTGCAGATACGCAGTATTTT. Translation gives CASSPRPVADTQYF.

This clone was seen more than once but under ten times. The chain couples TRBV7-9 to TRBJ2-3; TRBD1 matches at 12 bases. Trimming at V came to 5 bases and at J to 1 base, leaving 13 bases not matched to a gene. The CDR3 totals 19 residues. CDR1 and CDR2 (germline): SEHNR, FQNEAQ (reference sequence). Written as DNA, the CDR3 is TGTGCCAGCAGCGCGGGACAGGGGGCCTGGAATGATGGCACAGATACGCAGTATTTT. It is translated as CASSAGQGAWNDGTDTQYF.

V gene TRBV3-1 (or the pseudogene TRBV3-2) combines with J gene TRBJ1-3, with no clear D. The CDR3 is made up of 12 amino acids. Germline V gives CDR1 LGHDT, CDR2 YNNKEL (reference sequence). Trimming took off 7 bases at V and 2 bases at J, with 6 bases between the two ends. As DNA, the CDR3 is TGTGCCAGCAACTCGGCTGGAAACACCATATATTTT. This encodes CASNSAGNTIYF.

The V call is TRBV7-3, the J call TRBJ2-2; TRBD1 is a possible D gene (5 bases). Germline CDR1 is SGHTA and CDR2 is FQGTGA. The CDR3 spans 12 residues. V lost 6 bases to trimming and J lost 7 bases, with 9 bases between them. The CDR3 sequence is CASRGQDGELFF. The CDR3 DNA follows: TGTGCCAGCAGGGGGCAGGACGGGGAGCTGTTTTTT.

V gene TRBV3-1 (or the pseudogene TRBV3-2) combines with J gene TRBJ2-1, with 7 bases identical to TRBD2. The CDR3 has 13 residues. Germline V lookup: CDR1 LGHDT, CDR2 YNNKEL (reference sequence). The trim removed 2 bases at V and 5 bases at J, leaving 0 bases unmatched. The CDR3 DNA follows: TGTGCCAGCAGCCAAACTAGCGACAATGAGCAGTTCTTC. As protein: CASSQTSDNEQFF.

For the CDR3, the DNA is TGTGCCAGTAGTATAATAGGGGGCGAGGAGCGGACCCAGTACTTC. It is translated as CASSIIGGEERTQYF. The V gene is TRBV19, the J gene TRBJ2-5; TRBD1 aligns across 7 bases. The germline CDR1 and CDR2 sequences are LNHDA and SQIVND (reference sequence). The CDR3 contains 15 residues. J gave up 7 bases and V 2 bases, and 10 bases lay outside the gene matches.

The genes are TRBV30 and TRBJ1-3; no firm D call. The germline V gene has CDR1 GTSNPN and CDR2 SVGIG (reference sequence). V lost 3 bases to trimming and J lost 4 bases, with 13 bases between them. CDR3 length: 14 residues. CDR3 amino acids: CAWSPGLLGNTIYF. Here the CDR3 DNA reads TGTGCCTGGAGCCCCGGACTCCTCGGAAACACCATATATTTT.

The CDR3 DNA reads TGTGCCACCAGTGATCCCCAGGGGGGAGACTACGAGCAGTACTTC. Its translation is CATSDPQGGDYEQYF. The chain employs TRBV24-1 and TRBJ2-7, with a possible D match to TRBD1 (7 bases). The germline V gene encodes CDR1 KGHDR and CDR2 SFDVKD. This CDR3 comprises 15 residues. With 3 bases removed from V and 3 bases from J, the gap between germline ends came to 14 bases.

This sequence joins TRBV5-1 and TRBJ2-1, with D tentatively TRBD2 (7 bases). V lost 5 bases and J lost 9, with 18 bases in between. The CDR3 is 14 amino acids. CDR1 SGHRS and CDR2 YFSETQ come from the germline V gene. The CDR3 here is CASRREPDRSEQFF. The CDR3 region has the DNA TGCGCCAGCAGGCGGGAGCCAGACAGGAGTGAGCAGTTCTTC.

This chain uses TRBV9 with TRBJ1-3, with D hard to call. The CDR3 is made up of 16 amino acids. From germline, CDR1 is SGDLS and CDR2 YYNGEE. V dropped 0 bases and J dropped 0 bases, with 10 bases sitting between them. The CDR3 nucleotides read TGTGCCAGCAGCGTAGGAGGGTTGGTCTCTGGAAACACCATATATTTT. It yields the protein CASSVGGLVSGNTIYF. The entire variable domain, with the rest obtained from reference TRBV9 and TRBJ1-3, is as follows: DSGVTQTPKHLITATGQRVTLRCSPRSGDLSVYWYQQSLDQGLQFLIQYYNGEERAKGNILERFSAQQFPDLHSELNLSSLELGDSALYFCASSVGGLVSGNTIYFGEGSWLTVV.

J is TRBJ2-1 and V is TRBV4-1; 9 bases are a match to TRBD2. The trim removed 3 bases at V and 14 bases at J, leaving 11 bases unmatched. Germline CDR1 is MGHRA and CDR2 is YSYEKL. This CDR3 contains 14 residues. The CDR3 loop reads CASSHDPGLAVEFF. CDR3 DNA: TGCGCCAGCAGCCATGATCCGGGACTAGCCGTGGAGTTCTTC.

V gene TRBV2 combines with J gene TRBJ2-7; weak D call: TRBD2 (5 bases). There are 11 residues in the CDR3. V lost 3 bases to trimming and J lost 7 bases, with 7 bases between them. Germline V gives CDR1 SNHLY, CDR2 FYNNEI. CDR3 loop: CASSEGREQYF. The CDR3 DNA follows: TGTGCCAGCAGTGAGGGGAGAGAGCAGTACTTC.

CDR3 sequence: CASSAGGLDHEQYF. The CDR3 nucleotides are TGTGCCAGCAGCGCCGGGGGACTAGATCACGAGCAGTACTTC. This chain connects TRBV9 to TRBJ2-7, with TRBD2 matching 8 bases. Germline trimming cut 3 bases from V and 5 bases from J; bases unmatched to any gene: 7. Germline assignment: CDR1 SGDLS and CDR2 YYNGEE. This CDR3 is built from 14 residues. Full variable domain (outside the CDR3, taken from reference TRBV9 and TRBJ2-7): DSGVTQTPKHLITATGQRVTLRCSPRSGDLSVYWYQQSLDQGLQFLIQYYNGEERAKGNILERFSAQQFPDLHSELNLSSLELGDSALYFCASSAGGLDHEQYFGPGTRLTVT.

A word on this clone: The junction shows a germline mismatch at one end, possibly a read error. DNA of the CDR3: TGTGCCAGTAGCCAAGTTCACAGGGGGCGTCAAGAGACCCAGTACTTC. Its protein product is CASSQVHRGRQETQYF. The V gene is TRBV3-1 (or the pseudogene TRBV3-2), the J gene TRBJ2-5; 9 positions match TRBD1. Germline V CDR1 and CDR2: LGHDT, YNNKEL (reference sequence). The CDR3 loop spans 16 amino acids.

This sequence joins TRBV7-9 and TRBJ1-1, with 7 bases identical to TRBD1. CDR1 SEHNR and CDR2 FQNEAQ come from the germline V gene (reference sequence). The CDR3 sequence is 11 residues long. The trim removed 7 bases at V and 8 bases at J, leaving 4 bases unmatched. CDR3 DNA sequence: TGTGCCAGCACCCTACAGGGGGAAGCTTTCTTT. Translated, it gives CASTLQGEAFF.

The CDR3 DNA reads TGTGCCAGCAGCCTCGGACTAGCGGGAGGCAACGAGCAGTACTTC. This codes for CASSLGLAGGNEQYF. This chain connects TRBV11-3 to TRBJ2-7, with TRBD2 identical over 14 bases. Germline CDR1 and CDR2: SGHNT and YENEEA. The CDR3 spans 15 residues. J lost 5 bases, V lost 5 bases, and 5 bases had no gene match.

V gene TRBV3-1 (or the pseudogene TRBV3-2) combines with J gene TRBJ2-1; possible D gene TRBD2, 5 bases. Germline V gene data show CDR1 as LGHDT and CDR2 as YNNKEL (reference sequence). The V end was cut by 3 bases, the J end by 4 bases, with 10 bases between. This CDR3 has 14 amino acids. In DNA form, the CDR3 reads TGTGCCAGCAGCCACTTGGACTTTTACAATGAGCAGTTCTTC. Translated, it gives CASSHLDFYNEQFF.

This chain connects TRBV7-3 to TRBJ2-5, with D possibly TRBD2 on 6 matching bases. CDR1 and CDR2 (germline): SGHTA, FQGTGA. The ends were cut back, 2 bases at V and 3 bases at J, with 13 bases in the middle. This CDR3 is 15 amino acids long. The CDR3: CASSLGSAGKETQYF. The DNA of the CDR3 is TGTGCCAGCAGCTTAGGTTCGGCGGGGAAAGAGACCCAGTACTTC.

Comments on this clone: An end of the junction does not agree with germline; a read error may underlie this. V usage is TRBV28 and J usage is TRBJ2-3; TRBD2 aligns across 9 bases. The CDR3 contains 15 residues. CDR1 is MDHEN and CDR2 is SYDVKM in the germline V gene. The CDR3 DNA sequence: TGTGCCAGCAGTCCATTGGGGACTAGCAAAGATACGCAGTATTTT. It is translated as CASSPLGTSKDTQYF.

The table lists this clone with a count of one. The rearrangement uses TRBV9 and TRBJ1-4; TRBD1 agrees at 8 bases. J gave up 5 bases and V 0 bases, and 6 bases lay outside the gene matches. The CDR3 is 16 residues long. Germline CDR1 is SGDLS and CDR2 is YYNGEE. This chain's CDR3 is CASSVAGGAVNEKLFF. In DNA form, the CDR3 reads TGTGCCAGCAGCGTAGCAGGGGGCGCGGTAAATGAAAAACTGTTTTTT.

This sequence joins TRBV4-3 and TRBJ1-5; D is possibly TRBD1 (5 bases). V shed 4 bases and J shed 7 bases, with 17 bases lying between them. There are 15 residues in the CDR3. From germline, CDR1 is LGHNA and CDR2 YSLEER. CDR3 bases: TGCGCCAGCAGCCGGTCCGGGACTCAACGACAGCCCCAGCATTTT. Protein product: CASSRSGTQRQPQHF.